What follows is one T cell receptor beta chain and its context. The data originate from a study of blood T cell repertoires in COVID-19. Study details: Researchers got acute and convalescent COVID-19 samples from the United States, Italy and Spain. PBMCs, B-cell-depleted T cells, or T cells provided the cDNA or gDNA that made up the material.

Authors' processing steps: Amplification with reference gene primers provided the estimates of nucleated cell counts. This table comes from immunoSEQ multiplex PCR, and its TCRdb copy is limited to in-frame clones, with some not included. For V, J and clone size, that table is used; D and trimming come from the DNA. The sample records roughly 300,000 clones, 87% being singletons. This CDR3 is 15 amino acids long. This chain joins TRBV21-1 and TRBJ1-1; the DNA was not used to check the table's D call, TRBD1. TRBV21-1 is described as a pseudogene. The sequence was obtained from a woman aged 40-49 years who had recovered from COVID-19. Sequenced sample: peripheral blood. The chain's CDR3 is CASSKRGTGNTEAFF. The CDR3 DNA is TGTGCCAGCAGCAAACGGGGGACAGGGAACACTGAAGCTTTCTTT.